This T cell receptor beta chain stems from a study of radiotherapy plus CTLA-4 blockade in lung cancer. Germline V gene sequence: CDR1 SGHNT, CDR2 YYREEE (reference sequence). The CDR3 is made up of 17 amino acids. J was trimmed by 0 bases and V by 3 bases; bases with no gene match: 5. CTLA-4 blockade with ipilimumab, together with focal radiation, was given to patients with chemo-refractory metastatic non-small-cell lung cancer. Measured with immunoSEQ multiplex PCR; TCRdb has only the in-frame clones, and not every one. The table shows tens of thousands of clones, with 84% occurring only once. Sequenced material: peripheral blood, taken from a patient treated with radiotherapy plus ipilimumab. The chain joins TRBV5-4 to TRBJ2-6, with 8 bases that match TRBD1. The clonotype was recovered from a human donor with non-small cell lung cancer who had stable disease on radiotherapy plus ipilimumab. The CDR3 region is CASSSGGPNSGANVLTF. For the CDR3, the DNA is TGTGCCAGCAGCTCAGGGGGCCCCAACTCTGGGGCCAACGTCCTGACTTTC.